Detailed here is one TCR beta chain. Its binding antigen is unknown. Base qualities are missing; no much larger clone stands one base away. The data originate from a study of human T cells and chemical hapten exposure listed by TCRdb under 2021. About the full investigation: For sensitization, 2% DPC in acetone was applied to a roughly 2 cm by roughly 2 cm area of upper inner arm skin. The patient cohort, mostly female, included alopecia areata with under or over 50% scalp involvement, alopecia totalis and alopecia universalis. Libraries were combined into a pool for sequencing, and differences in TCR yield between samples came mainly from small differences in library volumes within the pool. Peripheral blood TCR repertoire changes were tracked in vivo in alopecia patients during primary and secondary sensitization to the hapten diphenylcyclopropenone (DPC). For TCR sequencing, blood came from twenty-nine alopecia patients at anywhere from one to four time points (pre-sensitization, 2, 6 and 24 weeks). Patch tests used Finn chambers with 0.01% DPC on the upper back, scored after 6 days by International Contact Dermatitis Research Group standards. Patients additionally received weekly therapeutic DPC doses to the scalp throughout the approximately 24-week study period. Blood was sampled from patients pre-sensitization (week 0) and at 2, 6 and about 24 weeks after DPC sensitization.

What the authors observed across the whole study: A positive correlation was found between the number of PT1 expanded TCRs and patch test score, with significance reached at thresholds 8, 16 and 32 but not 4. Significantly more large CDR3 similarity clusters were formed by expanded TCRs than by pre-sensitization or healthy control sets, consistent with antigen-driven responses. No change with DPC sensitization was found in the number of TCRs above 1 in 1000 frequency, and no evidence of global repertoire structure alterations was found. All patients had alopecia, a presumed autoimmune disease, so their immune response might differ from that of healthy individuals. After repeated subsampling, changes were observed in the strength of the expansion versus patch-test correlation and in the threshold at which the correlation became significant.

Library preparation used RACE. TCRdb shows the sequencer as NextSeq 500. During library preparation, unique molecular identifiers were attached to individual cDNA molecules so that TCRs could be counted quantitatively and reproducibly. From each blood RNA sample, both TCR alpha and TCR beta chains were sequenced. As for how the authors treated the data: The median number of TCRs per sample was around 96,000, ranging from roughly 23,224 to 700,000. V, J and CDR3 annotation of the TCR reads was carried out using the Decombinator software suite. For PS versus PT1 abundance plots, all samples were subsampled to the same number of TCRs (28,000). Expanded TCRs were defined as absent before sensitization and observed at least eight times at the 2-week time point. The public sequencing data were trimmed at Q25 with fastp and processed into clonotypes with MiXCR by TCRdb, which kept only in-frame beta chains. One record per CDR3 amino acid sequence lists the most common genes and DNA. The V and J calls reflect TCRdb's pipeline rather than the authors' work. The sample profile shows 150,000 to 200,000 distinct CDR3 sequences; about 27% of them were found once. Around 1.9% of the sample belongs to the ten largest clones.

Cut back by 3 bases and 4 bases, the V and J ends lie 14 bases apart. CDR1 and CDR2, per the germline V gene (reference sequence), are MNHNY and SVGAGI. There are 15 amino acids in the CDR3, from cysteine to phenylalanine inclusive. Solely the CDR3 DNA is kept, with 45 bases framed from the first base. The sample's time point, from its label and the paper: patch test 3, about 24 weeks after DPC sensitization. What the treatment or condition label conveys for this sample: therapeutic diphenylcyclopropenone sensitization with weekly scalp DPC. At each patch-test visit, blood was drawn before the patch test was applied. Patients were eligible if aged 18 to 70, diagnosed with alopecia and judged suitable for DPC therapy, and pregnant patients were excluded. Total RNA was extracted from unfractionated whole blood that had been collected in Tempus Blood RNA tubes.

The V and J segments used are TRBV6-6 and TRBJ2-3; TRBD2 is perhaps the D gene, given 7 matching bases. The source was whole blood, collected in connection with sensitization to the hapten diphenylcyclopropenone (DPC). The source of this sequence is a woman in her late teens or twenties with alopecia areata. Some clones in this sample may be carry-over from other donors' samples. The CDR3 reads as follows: CASSYGGAGADTQYF. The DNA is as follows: TGTGCCAGCAGTTATGGGGGGGCTGGGGCAGATACGCAGTATTTT.